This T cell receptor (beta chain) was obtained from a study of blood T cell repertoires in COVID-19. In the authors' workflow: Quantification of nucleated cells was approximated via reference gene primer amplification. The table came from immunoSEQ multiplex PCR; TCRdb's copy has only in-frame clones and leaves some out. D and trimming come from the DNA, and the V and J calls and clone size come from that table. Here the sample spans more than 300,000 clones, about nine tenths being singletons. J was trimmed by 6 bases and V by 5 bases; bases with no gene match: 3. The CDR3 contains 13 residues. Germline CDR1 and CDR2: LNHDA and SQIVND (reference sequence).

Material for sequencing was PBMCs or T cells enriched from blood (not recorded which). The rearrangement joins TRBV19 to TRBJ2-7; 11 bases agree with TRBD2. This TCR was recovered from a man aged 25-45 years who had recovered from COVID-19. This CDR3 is CASSLGLAGEQYF. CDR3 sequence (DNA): TGTGCCAGTAGTCTTGGACTAGCGGGCGAGCAGTACTTC.